This is a list of T cell receptor beta chains from one sample in a study of shared T cell receptors in the human thymus. Generated by immunoSEQ multiplex PCR, the TCRdb table keeps only in-frame clones and is missing some. The sample lists about 380,000 clones, roughly 94% occurring once. Sample: thymocytes. Receptors originate from a human donor. The CDR3 runs from the conserved cysteine through the conserved F or W. D genes are given only for firm matches. A row's size may be missing; if present it is once, few, many or a size class.

V,J,D,size,CDR3,DNA
TRBV27,TRBJ2-5,-,-,CASSRRDPQETQYF,TGTGCCAGCAGTCGCCGGGACCCTCAAGAGACCCAGTACTTC
TRBV6-4,TRBJ2-7,-,-,CASSLKANSYEQYF,TGTGCCAGCAGCCTAAAGGCTAACTCCTACGAGCAGTACTTC
TRBV27,TRBJ2-1,TRBD2,-,CASSPRGVGDEQFF,TGTGCCAGCAGCCCGCGGGGGGTTGGCGATGAGCAGTTCTTC
TRBV29-1,TRBJ1-2,-,-,CSVEDLRVYGYTF,TGCAGCGTTGAAGATCTTCGGGTTTATGGCTACACCTTC
TRBV7-9,TRBJ1-2,-,-,CASSFPGQGDYGYTF,TGTGCCAGCAGCTTCCCAGGACAAGGAGACTATGGCTACACCTTC
TRBV6-1,TRBJ2-1,TRBD2,-,CASRGAGVGEQFF,TGTGCCAGCAGAGGTGCGGGAGTTGGTGAGCAGTTCTTC
TRBV27,TRBJ1-4,TRBD1,-,CATSRGRGEKLFF,TGTGCCACCTCCAGGGGGCGAGGAGAAAAACTGTTTTTT
TRBV25-1,TRBJ2-3,-,-,CASSEFNLSAGITDTQYF,TGTGCCAGCAGTGAATTCAACCTGTCGGCGGGCATCACAGATACGCAGTATTTT
TRBV7-9,TRBJ2-1,TRBD1,-,CASSARDRGRAWQFF,TGTGCCAGCAGCGCCCGGGACAGGGGGCGCGCATGGCAGTTCTTC
TRBV27,TRBJ2-1,-,-,CASSLLGGSSYNEQFF,TGTGCCAGCAGTCTTCTCGGAGGGAGCTCCTACAATGAGCAGTTCTTC
TRBV7-9,TRBJ2-1,-,once,CASSPLVDSKCNEQFF,TGTGCCAGCAGCCCCCTCGTAGATTCGAAATGCAATGAGCAGTTCTTC
TRBV18,TRBJ1-1,-,once,CASSTTVSPGTNTEAFF,TGTGCCAGCTCAACCACCGTTAGCCCAGGGACGAATACTGAAGCTTTCTTT
TRBV28,TRBJ2-7,-,-,CASRPQGREQYF,TGTGCCAGCAGACCGCAGGGTCGCGAGCAGTACTTC
TRBV27,TRBJ1-2,TRBD1,-,CASRGGTGEIGYGYTF,TGTGCCAGCAGGGGCGGGACAGGGGAAATTGGCTATGGCTACACCTTC
TRBV5-8,TRBJ2-7,-,-,CASSTPRLGRTSYEQYF,TGTGCCAGCAGCACCCCCCGTTTAGGACGGACTTCCTACGAGCAGTACTTC
TRBV6-1,TRBJ1-4,TRBD1,-,CASSGLKLLTGTNEKLFF,TGTGCCAGCAGTGGTTTGAAGCTACTGACAGGGACTAATGAAAAACTGTTTTTT
TRBV19,TRBJ1-5,-,-,CASSPTEEVSNQPQHF,TGTGCCAGTAGCCCAACGGAGGAGGTGAGCAATCAGCCCCAGCATTTT